A selection of T cell receptor beta chains follows, all from one sample in a study of breast tumors, draining lymph nodes, adjacent tissues. TCRdb fed the multiplex PCR reads into MiXCR, producing one record per CDR3 protein. The repertoire holds about 230,000 distinct CDR3 sequences, about 30% seen once, with approximately 1.5% in the top ten. The sequencing input was axillary lymph node tissue. The source is a female donor with breast cancer. Some clones in this sample may be carry-over from other donors' samples. The CDR3 runs from the conserved cysteine through the conserved F or W. Each record gives: CDR3 DNA, CDR3 protein, V gene, J gene, D gene, clone size. A D gene is named only where the DNA matches it firmly. Expanded clones are given a class, and other clones once, few, many or no size at all.

CDR3 DNA: TGTGCCAGCAGCCTCCTAGCGGGAGTCGGGTACGAGCAGTACTTC; CDR3 protein: CASSLLAGVGYEQYF; V gene: TRBV12-3/TRBV12-4; J gene: TRBJ2-7; D gene: TRBD2; clone size: many
CDR3 DNA: TGTGCCAGCAGCTCCTATTACCCAGCGGGAGAGGTCAATGAGCAGTTCTTC; CDR3 protein: CASSSYYPAGEVNEQFF; V gene: TRBV5-6; J gene: TRBJ2-1; D gene: TRBD2; clone size: .
CDR3 DNA: TGTGCCAGCAGTGTCGAATTACTAGCCAAAAACATTCAGTACTTC; CDR3 protein: CASSVELLAKNIQYF; V gene: TRBV2; J gene: TRBJ2-4; D gene: .; clone size: many
CDR3 DNA: TGTGCCAGCAGTTACGTGGGAGGGCTCAGGGATGAGCAGTTCTTC; CDR3 protein: CASSYVGGLRDEQFF; V gene: TRBV6-2/TRBV6-3; J gene: TRBJ2-1; D gene: TRBD2; clone size: few
CDR3 DNA: TGTGCCATCAGTGGGGGGACAGGGACATACGAGCAGTACTTC; CDR3 protein: CAISGGTGTYEQYF; V gene: TRBV10-3; J gene: TRBJ2-7; D gene: TRBD1; clone size: .
CDR3 DNA: TGCATGCTAGCGGGAGATCGAGAGACCCAGCATTTT; CDR3 protein: CMLAGDRETQHF; V gene: TRBV20-1; J gene: TRBJ1-5; D gene: .; clone size: few
CDR3 DNA: TGTGCCAGCTCACCACCGGGACAGGGGTATGTTCAGCCCCAGCATTTT; CDR3 protein: CASSPPGQGYVQPQHF; V gene: TRBV18; J gene: TRBJ1-5; D gene: TRBD1; clone size: .
CDR3 DNA: TGTGCCAGCAGTTTTGCCTACGAGCAGTACTTC; CDR3 protein: CASSFAYEQYF; V gene: TRBV12-3/TRBV12-4; J gene: TRBJ2-7; D gene: .; clone size: many
CDR3 DNA: TGTGCCAGCAGCTTTGGGACAGGGGTCAATTCACCCCTCCACTTT; CDR3 protein: CASSFGTGVNSPLHF; V gene: TRBV7-2; J gene: TRBJ1-6; D gene: TRBD1; clone size: .
CDR3 DNA: TGCGCCAGCAGCCCCCGGGACACAAAAGAGACCCAGTACTTC; CDR3 protein: CASSPRDTKETQYF; V gene: TRBV4-1; J gene: TRBJ2-5; D gene: .; clone size: many
CDR3 DNA: TGTGCCAGCAGCTTGACGTCTCTCTACGAGCAGTACTTC; CDR3 protein: CASSLTSLYEQYF; V gene: TRBV7-2; J gene: TRBJ2-7; D gene: .; clone size: many
CDR3 DNA: TGTGCCAGTAGTATGCTAGGGGCCGGGAATTCACCCCTCCACTTT; CDR3 protein: CASSMLGAGNSPLHF; V gene: TRBV19; J gene: TRBJ1-6; D gene: .; clone size: .
CDR3 DNA: TGCAGTGCTAGAGAGGGACACCGCTACGAGCAGTACTTC; CDR3 protein: CSAREGHRYEQYF; V gene: TRBV20-1; J gene: TRBJ2-7; D gene: .; clone size: many
CDR3 DNA: TGTGCCAGCAGTGATCGCGGGAGCTCCTACAATGAGCAGTTCTTC; CDR3 protein: CASSDRGSSYNEQFF; V gene: TRBV2; J gene: TRBJ2-1; D gene: TRBD2; clone size: many
CDR3 DNA: TGCAGTGCTAGAGATTTACGCGACTCGCAAGAGACCCAGTACTTC; CDR3 protein: CSARDLRDSQETQYF; V gene: TRBV20-1; J gene: TRBJ2-5; D gene: .; clone size: many
CDR3 DNA: TGTGCCAGCAGACGTTTGAGCACAGATACGCAGTATTTT; CDR3 protein: CASRRLSTDTQYF; V gene: TRBV7-2; J gene: TRBJ2-3; D gene: .; clone size: many
CDR3 DNA: TGTGCCAGCATCGGGGCCGGGGGAAACAATCAGCCCCAGCATTTT; CDR3 protein: CASIGAGGNNQPQHF; V gene: TRBV28; J gene: TRBJ1-5; D gene: .; clone size: many
CDR3 DNA: TGCAGTGCTAGAGGGTTCTCGGGGGATCAGCCCCAGCATTTT; CDR3 protein: CSARGFSGDQPQHF; V gene: TRBV20-1; J gene: TRBJ1-5; D gene: .; clone size: .
CDR3 DNA: TGTGCCAGCAGCTTAGGAGGGGCGCGGGCCTATGGCTACCCCTTC; CDR3 protein: CASSLGGARAYGYPF; V gene: TRBV7-2; J gene: TRBJ1-2; D gene: .; clone size: many
CDR3 DNA: TGTGCCTGGCGGACAGGGTGGGGCGAGACCCAGTACTTC; CDR3 protein: CAWRTGWGETQYF; V gene: TRBV30; J gene: TRBJ2-5; D gene: TRBD1; clone size: .
CDR3 DNA: TGTGCCAGTAGTATGTCCAGGAACGACTATGGCTACACCTTC; CDR3 protein: CASSMSRNDYGYTF; V gene: TRBV19; J gene: TRBJ1-2; D gene: .; clone size: many
CDR3 DNA: TGCGCCAGCAGCCTCGGACAGGGAGCGGAAAAACTGTTTTTT; CDR3 protein: CASSLGQGAEKLFF; V gene: TRBV4-1; J gene: TRBJ1-4; D gene: TRBD1; clone size: many
CDR3 DNA: TGTGCCAGCAGTGGGGCGGCGGGGCAAGAGACCCAGTACTTC; CDR3 protein: CASSGAAGQETQYF; V gene: TRBV2; J gene: TRBJ2-5; D gene: .; clone size: many
CDR3 DNA: TGTGCCACCAGTGATCCCGGGAGAGGTCACGAGCAGTACTTC; CDR3 protein: CATSDPGRGHEQYF; V gene: TRBV24-1; J gene: TRBJ2-7; D gene: .; clone size: .
CDR3 DNA: TGCAGCGTTCTAGGACAGGGTCGTGAAAAACTGTTTTTT; CDR3 protein: CSVLGQGREKLFF; V gene: TRBV29-1; J gene: TRBJ1-4; D gene: TRBD1; clone size: .
CDR3 DNA: TGCAGCTTGAGGGAGGCTGGAAACACCATATATTTT; CDR3 protein: CSLREAGNTIYF; V gene: TRBV29-1; J gene: TRBJ1-3; D gene: .; clone size: .
CDR3 DNA: TGTGCCACCAGCAGCTGGGGACGGCGGACGAACTCCTACGAGCAGTACTTC; CDR3 protein: CATSSWGRRTNSYEQYF; V gene: TRBV15; J gene: TRBJ2-7; D gene: .; clone size: .
CDR3 DNA: TGTGCCAGCTCACCGGGACCAGACACTGAAGCTTTCTTT; CDR3 protein: CASSPGPDTEAFF; V gene: TRBV18; J gene: TRBJ1-1; D gene: .; clone size: .
CDR3 DNA: TGCAGCGTTGAAGATCTGGACAGGGGACTAAACTATGGCTACACCTTC; CDR3 protein: CSVEDLDRGLNYGYTF; V gene: TRBV29-1; J gene: TRBJ1-2; D gene: TRBD1; clone size: .